A selection of T cell receptor beta chains follows, all from one sample in a study of early T cells in non-severe SARS-CoV-2 infection. From the 5' RACE reads, TCRdb called clonotypes with MiXCR, one entry per CDR3 protein. The repertoire holds around 55,000 distinct CDR3 sequences, with approximately 12% as singletons. Sequencing input: whole blood. Receptors were obtained from an adult who was a healthcare worker with PCR-confirmed SARS-CoV-2 infection or an uninfected control (not recorded which). Both conserved end residues are part of each CDR3. D genes are given only for firm matches. The size of a clone is reported for some rows only, either as once, few or many, or as a class for expanded clones.

cdr3_aa: CASTDYNEQFF; cdr3_nt: TGTGCCAGCACTGATTACAATGAGCAGTTCTTC; v_call: TRBV6-2/TRBV6-3; j_call: TRBJ2-1; d_call: NA; clone_size: few
cdr3_aa: CASSIGRGVYEQFF; cdr3_nt: TGTGCCAGTAGTATTGGACGGGGGGTCTATGAGCAGTTCTTC; v_call: TRBV19; j_call: TRBJ2-1; d_call: TRBD2; clone_size: NA
cdr3_aa: CASSLDHRNTEAFF; cdr3_nt: TGTGCCAGCAGCTTAGATCATCGGAACACTGAAGCTTTCTTT; v_call: TRBV11-2; j_call: TRBJ1-1; d_call: NA; clone_size: NA
cdr3_aa: CAITQKGAPGNEQFF; cdr3_nt: TGTGCCATCACCCAGAAAGGGGCCCCAGGTAATGAGCAGTTCTTC; v_call: TRBV10-3; j_call: TRBJ2-1; d_call: NA; clone_size: many
cdr3_aa: CASSEENTDTQYF; cdr3_nt: TGTGCCAGCAGTGAGGAGAACACAGATACGCAGTATTTT; v_call: TRBV2; j_call: TRBJ2-3; d_call: NA; clone_size: NA
cdr3_aa: CASSPLRVPGDTQYF; cdr3_nt: TGTGCCAGCAGTCCCCTGAGGGTCCCGGGAGATACGCAGTATTTT; v_call: TRBV12-3/TRBV12-4; j_call: TRBJ2-3; d_call: NA; clone_size: few
cdr3_aa: CASSGALAPSQQFF; cdr3_nt: TGTGCCAGCAGCGGCGCCCTGGCGCCTAGTCAGCAGTTCTTC; v_call: TRBV9; j_call: TRBJ2-1; d_call: NA; clone_size: once
cdr3_aa: CAISAGTALPGANVLTF; cdr3_nt: TGTGCCATCAGCGCCGGGACAGCGCTTCCTGGGGCCAACGTCCTGACTTTC; v_call: TRBV10-3; j_call: TRBJ2-6; d_call: TRBD1; clone_size: NA
cdr3_aa: CASSPFGGGQKTQYF; cdr3_nt: TGTGCCAGCAGCCCCTTTGGGGGCGGCCAAAAGACCCAGTACTTC; v_call: TRBV5-4; j_call: TRBJ2-5; d_call: NA; clone_size: NA
cdr3_aa: CASSLGRSSTDTQYF; cdr3_nt: TGTGCCAGCAGTCTAGGGCGATCTAGCACAGATACGCAGTATTTT; v_call: TRBV6-4; j_call: TRBJ2-3; d_call: NA; clone_size: NA
cdr3_aa: CSAIGRGLNEQFF; cdr3_nt: TGCAGTGCCATAGGGAGGGGGCTGAATGAGCAGTTCTTC; v_call: TRBV20-1; j_call: TRBJ2-1; d_call: NA; clone_size: few
cdr3_aa: CASSLNGGMVGDTQYF; cdr3_nt: TGCGCCAGCAGCTTGAATGGAGGGATGGTGGGGGATACGCAGTATTTT; v_call: TRBV5-1; j_call: TRBJ2-3; d_call: NA; clone_size: NA
cdr3_aa: CASSSPPYQETQYF; cdr3_nt: TGTGCCAGCAGCTCGCCCCCGTACCAAGAGACCCAGTACTTC; v_call: TRBV7-9; j_call: TRBJ2-5; d_call: NA; clone_size: few
cdr3_aa: CASRERSHRDQPQHF; cdr3_nt: TGTGCAAGTCGCGAGCGTAGTCACAGGGATCAGCCCCAGCATTTT; v_call: TRBV12-2; j_call: TRBJ1-5; d_call: NA; clone_size: many
cdr3_aa: CSVEALVGGGEAFF; cdr3_nt: TGCAGCGTTGAAGCCCTAGTAGGGGGCGGTGAAGCTTTCTTT; v_call: TRBV29-1; j_call: TRBJ1-1; d_call: TRBD1; clone_size: NA
cdr3_aa: CASRGGEQFF; cdr3_nt: TGTGCCAGCAGGGGAGGGGAGCAGTTCTTC; v_call: TRBV2; j_call: TRBJ2-1; d_call: TRBD2; clone_size: NA
cdr3_aa: CASSQPDRNTEAFF; cdr3_nt: TGTGCCAGCAGCCAACCGGACAGGAACACTGAAGCTTTCTTT; v_call: TRBV14; j_call: TRBJ1-1; d_call: NA; clone_size: NA
cdr3_aa: CASSKGRTWDSPLHF; cdr3_nt: TGTGCCAGCAGCAAAGGGAGGACGTGGGATTCACCCCTCCACTTT; v_call: TRBV21-1; j_call: TRBJ1-6; d_call: NA; clone_size: NA
cdr3_aa: CALTRGDPTDSQYF; cdr3_nt: TGTGCCCTGACGCGGGGGGACCCCACAGATTCGCAGTATTTT; v_call: TRBV28; j_call: TRBJ2-3; d_call: TRBD2; clone_size: few
cdr3_aa: CASSFGNSYEQYF; cdr3_nt: TGTGCCAGCAGCTTCGGGAACTCCTACGAGCAGTACTTC; v_call: TRBV7-3; j_call: TRBJ2-7; d_call: NA; clone_size: few
cdr3_aa: CASSLGPGGGTEAFF; cdr3_nt: TGTGCCAGCAGCTTAGGGCCGGGCGGGGGCACTGAAGCTTTCTTT; v_call: TRBV7-2; j_call: TRBJ1-1; d_call: NA; clone_size: many
cdr3_aa: CSVGDRGGYNEQFF; cdr3_nt: TGCAGCGTGGGGGACAGGGGAGGCTACAATGAGCAGTTCTTC; v_call: TRBV29-1; j_call: TRBJ2-1; d_call: TRBD1; clone_size: few
cdr3_aa: CASSEGGLHYEQYF; cdr3_nt: TGTGCCAGCAGTGAGGGGGGGCTGCACTACGAGCAGTACTTC; v_call: TRBV25-1; j_call: TRBJ2-7; d_call: NA; clone_size: NA
cdr3_aa: CSVTGAGGLYGYTF; cdr3_nt: TGCAGCGTTACCGGTGCAGGGGGCCTCTATGGCTACACCTTC; v_call: TRBV29-1; j_call: TRBJ1-2; d_call: TRBD1; clone_size: NA
cdr3_aa: CAWASGTYEQYF; cdr3_nt: TGTGCCTGGGCTAGCGGAACCTACGAGCAGTACTTC; v_call: TRBV30; j_call: TRBJ2-7; d_call: TRBD2; clone_size: many
cdr3_aa: CASSQSLVGRQGDLNTEAFF; cdr3_nt: TGCGCCAGCAGCCAATCTCTAGTGGGGAGACAGGGGGACCTGAACACTGAAGCTTTCTTT; v_call: TRBV4-1; j_call: TRBJ1-1; d_call: TRBD1; clone_size: many
cdr3_aa: CASSPLADTQYF; cdr3_nt: TGTGCCAGCTCACCACTAGCAGATACGCAGTATTTT; v_call: TRBV18; j_call: TRBJ2-3; d_call: NA; clone_size: few
cdr3_aa: CSVSEVMNTEAFF; cdr3_nt: TGCAGCGTTAGCGAGGTTATGAACACTGAAGCTTTCTTT; v_call: TRBV29-1; j_call: TRBJ1-1; d_call: NA; clone_size: many
cdr3_aa: CSYGGTTDTQYF; cdr3_nt: TGCAGCTACGGGGGGACCACAGATACGCAGTATTTT; v_call: TRBV29-1; j_call: TRBJ2-3; d_call: TRBD2; clone_size: few
cdr3_aa: CSVDRTGGVQNTEAFF; cdr3_nt: TGCAGCGTTGATAGGACAGGGGGCGTCCAGAACACTGAAGCTTTCTTT; v_call: TRBV29-1; j_call: TRBJ1-1; d_call: TRBD1; clone_size: many
cdr3_aa: CASSLNLRQGITGELFF; cdr3_nt: TGCGCCAGCAGCCTGAATTTACGACAGGGGATCACCGGGGAGCTGTTTTTT; v_call: TRBV5-1; j_call: TRBJ2-2; d_call: TRBD1; clone_size: NA
cdr3_aa: CASRAWRGWNSPLHF; cdr3_nt: TGTGCCAGCAGGGCGTGGAGGGGATGGAATTCACCCCTCCACTTT; v_call: TRBV2; j_call: TRBJ1-6; d_call: NA; clone_size: NA
cdr3_aa: CASISKNTGELFF; cdr3_nt: TGTGCCAGCATCTCAAAGAACACCGGGGAGCTGTTTTTT; v_call: TRBV12-3/TRBV12-4; j_call: TRBJ2-2; d_call: NA; clone_size: few
cdr3_aa: CASSPRGVREKLFF; cdr3_nt: TGTGCCAGCAGCCCCAGGGGAGTACGAGAAAAACTGTTTTTT; v_call: TRBV7-2; j_call: TRBJ1-4; d_call: NA; clone_size: NA
cdr3_aa: CASSPGTEERYENEQFF; cdr3_nt: TGTGCCAGCTCACCTGGGACGGAGGAGAGATATGAGAATGAGCAGTTCTTC; v_call: TRBV18; j_call: TRBJ2-1; d_call: NA; clone_size: NA
cdr3_aa: CASSLGGATEAFF; cdr3_nt: TGTGCCAGCAGCTTAGGGGGGGCGACTGAAGCTTTCTTT; v_call: TRBV11-1; j_call: TRBJ1-1; d_call: NA; clone_size: few
cdr3_aa: CSVARSGVTEAFF; cdr3_nt: TGCAGCGTTGCACGGTCAGGGGTCACTGAAGCTTTCTTT; v_call: TRBV29-1; j_call: TRBJ1-1; d_call: NA; clone_size: NA
cdr3_aa: CASRKALNTGELFF; cdr3_nt: TGTGCCAGCAGGAAGGCGCTTAACACCGGGGAGCTGTTTTTT; v_call: TRBV6-2/TRBV6-3; j_call: TRBJ2-2; d_call: NA; clone_size: NA
cdr3_aa: CASSPQSSGGAKNIQYF; cdr3_nt: TGTGCCAGTAGTCCTCAATCTAGCGGGGGGGCCAAAAACATTCAGTACTTC; v_call: TRBV19; j_call: TRBJ2-4; d_call: TRBD2; clone_size: few
cdr3_aa: CASEGLSEPYEQYF; cdr3_nt: TGTGCCAGCGAGGGACTGTCAGAACCCTACGAGCAGTACTTC; v_call: TRBV11-2; j_call: TRBJ2-7; d_call: NA; clone_size: many
cdr3_aa: CASSYSWASGSYEQYF; cdr3_nt: TGTGCCAGCAGTTACTCGTGGGCTAGTGGGAGCTACGAGCAGTACTTC; v_call: TRBV6-5; j_call: TRBJ2-7; d_call: NA; clone_size: NA
cdr3_aa: CASSPQWKRSYNEQFF; cdr3_nt: TGTGCCAGCTCACCACAATGGAAACGGTCCTACAATGAGCAGTTCTTC; v_call: TRBV18; j_call: TRBJ2-1; d_call: NA; clone_size: many
cdr3_aa: CASSLGGSRGNYEQYF; cdr3_nt: TGCGCCAGCAGCTTGGGCGGTTCGCGGGGGAACTACGAGCAGTACTTC; v_call: TRBV5-1; j_call: TRBJ2-7; d_call: TRBD2; clone_size: NA
cdr3_aa: CASSRNGGTEAFF; cdr3_nt: TGCGCCAGCAGCCGCAATGGAGGGACTGAAGCTTTCTTT; v_call: TRBV5-1; j_call: TRBJ1-1; d_call: NA; clone_size: NA
cdr3_aa: CASSLVAGEFYEQYF; cdr3_nt: TGTGCCAGCAGCTTAGTGGCAGGGGAATTTTACGAGCAGTACTTC; v_call: TRBV7-2; j_call: TRBJ2-7; d_call: NA; clone_size: NA
cdr3_aa: CASSPQVVTGELFF; cdr3_nt: TGTGCCAGCAGCCCCCAGGTCGTCACCGGGGAGCTGTTTTTT; v_call: TRBV7-8; j_call: TRBJ2-2; d_call: NA; clone_size: few
cdr3_aa: CASSLSALEQFF; cdr3_nt: TGTGCCAGCAGTTTGAGTGCATTAGAGCAGTTCTTC; v_call: TRBV12-3/TRBV12-4; j_call: TRBJ2-1; d_call: NA; clone_size: NA
cdr3_aa: CSVTGFRSYNEQFF; cdr3_nt: TGCAGCGTGACCGGGTTCCGCTCCTACAATGAGCAGTTCTTC; v_call: TRBV29-1; j_call: TRBJ2-1; d_call: NA; clone_size: NA
cdr3_aa: CASRLEPGSDSYGYTF; cdr3_nt: TGTGCCAGCCGCTTAGAACCAGGGAGCGATAGCTATGGCTACACCTTC; v_call: TRBV6-1; j_call: TRBJ1-2; d_call: NA; clone_size: many
cdr3_aa: CSARDVKGEQYF; cdr3_nt: TGCAGTGCTAGAGATGTGAAGGGCGAGCAGTACTTC; v_call: TRBV20-1; j_call: TRBJ2-7; d_call: NA; clone_size: many
cdr3_aa: CASSPPVAGPRTGELFF; cdr3_nt: TGTGCCAGCAGTCCCCCGGTTGCGGGGCCGAGGACCGGGGAGCTGTTTTTT; v_call: TRBV6-4; j_call: TRBJ2-2; d_call: NA; clone_size: many
cdr3_aa: CASSQTQSTAGAFF; cdr3_nt: TGTGCCAGCAGTCAGACACAGTCGACGGCGGGAGCTTTCTTT; v_call: TRBV2; j_call: TRBJ1-1; d_call: NA; clone_size: many
cdr3_aa: CASSQGSSPGETQYF; cdr3_nt: TGTGCCAGCAGCCAAGGTAGTAGCCCGGGAGAGACCCAGTACTTC; v_call: TRBV3-1; j_call: TRBJ2-5; d_call: NA; clone_size: NA
cdr3_aa: CASSPLAEQFF; cdr3_nt: TGTGCCAGCTCACCTCTTGCTGAGCAGTTCTTC; v_call: TRBV18; j_call: TRBJ2-1; d_call: NA; clone_size: NA
cdr3_aa: CASSLGGLAGKETQYF; cdr3_nt: TGTGCCAGCAGCTTAGGCGGACTAGCGGGGAAAGAGACCCAGTACTTC; v_call: TRBV11-2; j_call: TRBJ2-5; d_call: TRBD2; clone_size: NA
cdr3_aa: CASSRPLGTRELFF; cdr3_nt: TGTGCCAGCAGTCGCCCTCTGGGTACGAGGGAGCTGTTTTTT; v_call: TRBV28; j_call: TRBJ2-2; d_call: NA; clone_size: NA
cdr3_aa: CASSLGLAGGETQYF; cdr3_nt: TGTGCCAGCAGCTTAGGACTAGCGGGGGGAGAGACCCAGTACTTC; v_call: TRBV7-9; j_call: TRBJ2-5; d_call: TRBD2; clone_size: many
cdr3_aa: CSVATQETQYF; cdr3_nt: TGCAGCGTTGCTACCCAAGAGACCCAGTACTTC; v_call: TRBV29-1; j_call: TRBJ2-5; d_call: NA; clone_size: NA
cdr3_aa: CASSLEAGGGYEQYF; cdr3_nt: TGTGCCAGCAGCTTAGAGGCGGGGGGAGGCTACGAGCAGTACTTC; v_call: TRBV7-6; j_call: TRBJ2-7; d_call: TRBD2; clone_size: few
cdr3_aa: CASSLEGGGEKLFF; cdr3_nt: TGCGCCAGCAGCCTTGAGGGGGGCGGAGAAAAACTGTTTTTT; v_call: TRBV4-3; j_call: TRBJ1-4; d_call: NA; clone_size: NA